A single sample is the source of the 18 T cell receptor beta chains below, sequenced in a study of blood T cells in healthy people across ages. Then a second PCR, running roughly 7 to 11 cycles, was carried out with a sample-barcoded 5' primer and a J-beta primer mix. TCRdb called the 5' RACE reads again in MiXCR, with one record for every CDR3 protein. The sample contains approximately 800,000 distinct CDR3 sequences, around half of which appear only once. What was sequenced was blood. Source of these receptors: a man older than 75 in good health.

V gene TRBV7-2 combines with J gene TRBJ1-1; D ambiguous. With 3 bases removed from V and 6 bases from J, the gap between germline ends came to 5 bases. There are 11 residues in the CDR3. Germline V gene lookup returns CDR1 SGHTA and CDR2 FQGNSA. CDR3 in DNA: TGTGCCAGCAGCTTTCGGTCTGAAGCTTTCTTT. Encoded protein: CASSFRSEAFF.

This clonotype was picked up a small number of times. The J gene is TRBJ2-7, the V gene TRBV20-1; tentatively, D is TRBD2 (6 bases). The germline CDR1 and CDR2 sequences are DFQATT and SNEGSKA (reference sequence). The V and J ends lost 0 bases and 4 bases respectively, with 13 bases between them. This CDR3 has 14 residues. CDR3 bases: TGCAGTGCTAGAGATTCCGGGGGAAGGTACGAGCAGTACTTC. It translates to CSARDSGGRYEQYF.

The rearrangement links TRBV2 to TRBJ2-7, with unresolved D. Germline V gene data show CDR1 as SNHLY and CDR2 as FYNNEI. CDR3 length: 15 residues. Deletions cut 7 bases from V and 3 bases from J, with 19 bases between. CDR3: CASKAITSTVYEQYF. The CDR3 DNA sequence: TGTGCCAGCAAAGCGATAACGAGCACGGTCTACGAGCAGTACTTC.

CDR3 nucleotide sequence: TGTGCCAGCAGCTCCCGACTAGACTCCGATGAGCAGTTCTTC. This codes for CASSSRLDSDEQFF. The genes are TRBV7-9 and TRBJ2-1, with D maybe TRBD2 (6 bases). Trimming removed 4 bases at V and 8 bases at J, with 15 bases between. The CDR3 covers 14 residues. Germline V gene sequence: CDR1 SEHNR, CDR2 FQNEAQ (reference sequence).

On this clonotype itself: At one end, the junction sequence differs from germline, possibly due to a read error. This chain joins TRBV20-1 and TRBJ2-2, with 10 positions matching TRBD2. In germline, CDR1 is DFQATT, CDR2 SNEGSKA (reference sequence). This CDR3 has 16 amino acids. CDR3 coding DNA: TGCAGTGCGAGAGGAGCGGGAGGGGACGACACCGGGGAGCTGTTTTTT. Protein sequence: CSARGAGGDDTGELFF.

Turning to this clonotype: Germline is not matched at one junction end, which may reflect a read error. V is TRBV6-5 and J is TRBJ2-3, with unresolved D. Germline V CDR1 and CDR2: MNHEY, SVGAGI. This CDR3 contains 16 residues. CDR3 sequence (DNA): TGTGCCAGCAGTTCGTTTAGGGTCAGAGGCACAGACACGCAGTATTTT. Its protein product is CASSSFRVRGTDTQYF.

The rearrangement joins TRBV20-1 to TRBJ1-4; 10 bases map to TRBD1. Trimming cost V 6 bases and J 7 bases; bases outside gene matches: 5. The CDR3 covers 13 residues. Germline V gives CDR1 DFQATT, CDR2 SNEGSKA (reference sequence). CDR3 residues: CSAPDRGGEKLFF. In nucleotides, the CDR3 is TGCAGTGCGCCGGACAGGGGGGGTGAAAAACTGTTTTTT.

The rearrangement joins TRBV5-1 to TRBJ2-5, with a weak D call TRBD1 (6 bases). This CDR3 spans 14 amino acids. V lost 0 bases and J 0 bases, leaving 6 bases between the germline ends. CDR1 and CDR2 from the germline V gene are SGHRS and YFSETQ. This CDR3 is CASSLGTDQETQYF. The CDR3 DNA sequence: TGCGCCAGCAGCTTGGGGACAGACCAAGAGACCCAGTACTTC.

V gene TRBV7-3 combines with J gene TRBJ2-3; 11 bases agree with TRBD2. The CDR3 totals 18 residues. Per germline, CDR1 SGHTA and CDR2 FQGTGA. V lost 5 bases to trimming and J lost 4 bases; unmatched junction nucleotides: 14. CDR3 protein: CASSPHRTSGRPSDTQYF. Here the CDR3 DNA reads TGTGCCAGCAGCCCCCACCGGACTAGCGGGCGACCCTCAGATACGCAGTATTTT.

V gene TRBV20-1 combines with J gene TRBJ1-1; D might be TRBD1 (5 bases). The CDR3 sequence is 14 residues long. Trimming left V 3 bases short and J 1 base short, with 12 bases between. Germline lookup yields CDR1 DFQATT and CDR2 SNEGSKA (reference sequence). CDR3 sequence: CSASVGLRNTEAFF. CDR3 DNA sequence: TGCAGTGCTAGTGTGGGACTTCGGAACACTGAAGCTTTCTTT.

This clonotype has more than one count but fewer than ten. This chain connects TRBV9 to TRBJ2-7, with D possibly matching TRBD2 (5 bases). The CDR3 is 14 residues long. Trimming removed 4 bases at V and 3 bases at J, with 14 bases between. Germline V gene data show CDR1 as SGDLS and CDR2 as YYNGEE. CDR3: CASSPSGLLYEQYF. For the CDR3, the DNA is TGTGCCAGCAGCCCCTCCGGACTTCTCTACGAGCAGTACTTC.

The table lists this clonotype with a count of one. The V gene is TRBV12-3 or TRBV12-4, the J gene TRBJ2-4; the match to TRBD2 covers 12 bases. The J call may be faulty, since TRBJ2-7 better matches the DNA end. The CDR3 contains 15 residues. In DNA form, the CDR3 reads TGTGCCAGCAGACTGACTAGCGGGAGTCAGTACGAGCAGTACTTC. It codes for CASRLTSGSQYEQYF.

This clonotype has a handful of counts. The V gene is TRBV11-2, the J gene TRBJ1-2; D uncertain. The CDR3 has 14 residues. The germline gives CDR1 SGHAT, CDR2 FQNNGV. Trimming stripped 1 base from V and 0 bases from J, with 6 bases between. The CDR3 sequence is CASSLGATNYGYTF. For the CDR3, the DNA is TGTGCCAGCAGCTTAGGGGCGACTAACTATGGCTACACCTTC.

The CDR3 sequence: CASSKGAPGYGYTF. The CDR3 DNA reads TGTGCCAGCAGCAAAGGGGCACCCGGCTATGGCTACACCTTC. The gene calls are TRBV21-1 and TRBJ1-2; no check of the table's D call, TRBD1, against the DNA was made. TRBV21-1 is listed as a pseudogene. This CDR3 is built from 14 residues.

The chain joins TRBV5-1 to TRBJ2-7, with D tentatively TRBD1 (6 bases). Gene TRBJ2-5 matches the end of the DNA better, so the J call may be wrong. The CDR3 is 13 amino acids. Germline CDR1 reads SGHRS; CDR2 reads YFSETQ. This chain's CDR3 is CASSRDIEETQYF. Here the CDR3 DNA reads TGCGCCAGCAGTCGGGACATTGAGGAGACCCAGTACTTC.

The rearrangement joins TRBV20-1 to TRBJ2-5; the D gene is possibly TRBD2 (6 bases). The length of the CDR3 is 12 residues. Germline V gene lookup returns CDR1 DFQATT and CDR2 SNEGSKA (reference sequence). This CDR3 is CSTGLSQETQYF. CDR3 nucleotides: TGCAGCACGGGACTCTCCCAAGAGACCCAGTACTTC.

V usage is TRBV6-2 or TRBV6-3 and J usage is TRBJ1-4; D remains ambiguous. The V gene's germline CDR1 is MNHEY and CDR2 SVGEGT. The CDR3 contains 14 residues. The V and J ends lost 2 bases and 10 bases respectively, with 14 bases between them. CDR3 in DNA: TGTGCCAGCAGTTACGATCCCCCGAGCGGAAAACTGTTTTTT. Its translation: CASSYDPPSGKLFF.

This clonotype has a handful of counts. V usage is TRBV27 and J usage is TRBJ1-2; D perhaps matches TRBD1 (5 bases). V gave up 6 bases and J gave up 1 base, with 9 bases separating them. The CDR3 totals 13 residues. Germline assignment: CDR1 MNHEY and CDR2 SMNVEV (reference sequence). The CDR3 DNA reads TGTGCCAGCAGCCGACAGTTTAACTATGGCTACACCTTC. Protein: CASSRQFNYGYTF.